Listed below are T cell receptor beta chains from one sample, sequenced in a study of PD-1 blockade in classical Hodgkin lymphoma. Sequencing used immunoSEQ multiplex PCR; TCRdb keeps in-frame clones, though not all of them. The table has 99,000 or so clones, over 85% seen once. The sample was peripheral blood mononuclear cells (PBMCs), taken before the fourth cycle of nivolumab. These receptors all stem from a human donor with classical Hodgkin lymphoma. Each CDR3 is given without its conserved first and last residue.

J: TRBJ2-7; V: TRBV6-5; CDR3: ASSEGPSYEQY
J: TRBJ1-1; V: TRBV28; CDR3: ATQLRQGLREAF
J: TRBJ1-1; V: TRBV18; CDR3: ASSPSGKPEAF
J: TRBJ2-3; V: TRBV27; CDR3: ASSVTGARTDTQY
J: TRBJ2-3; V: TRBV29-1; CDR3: SAAGGSTDTQY
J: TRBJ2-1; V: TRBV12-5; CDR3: ASGLTWEQF
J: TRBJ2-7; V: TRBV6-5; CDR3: ASSYYRDGGSYEQY
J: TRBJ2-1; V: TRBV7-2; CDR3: ASSGSGSLSYNEQF
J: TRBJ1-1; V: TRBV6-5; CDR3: ASQSLSGGLGEAF
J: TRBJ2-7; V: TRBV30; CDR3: STERNSRLEQY
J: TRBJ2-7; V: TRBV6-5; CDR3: ASSTLSQGAYEQY
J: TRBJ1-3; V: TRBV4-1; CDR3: ASSQANRTSTGNTIY
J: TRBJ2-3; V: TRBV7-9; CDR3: ASSFGGQGAPGQY
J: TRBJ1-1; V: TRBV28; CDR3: ASTLRRSMNTEAF
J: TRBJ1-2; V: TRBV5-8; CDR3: ASSLVAGSNYGYT
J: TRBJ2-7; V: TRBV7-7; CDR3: ASSLRTGVHYEQY
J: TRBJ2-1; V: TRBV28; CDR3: ASSPIGLAGQNEQF
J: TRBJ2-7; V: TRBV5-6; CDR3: ASTLVRDRETILLRGMV
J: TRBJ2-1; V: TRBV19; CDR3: ANKQGPRYNEQF
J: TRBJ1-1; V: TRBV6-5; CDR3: ASSYAGGAEAF
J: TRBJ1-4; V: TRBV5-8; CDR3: ASSLAVTEKLF
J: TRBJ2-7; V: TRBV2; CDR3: ASSRGQGAYEQY
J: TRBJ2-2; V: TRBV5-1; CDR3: ASTPGTVSTGELF
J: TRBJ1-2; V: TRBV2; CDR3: ASSEASRVVGGYT